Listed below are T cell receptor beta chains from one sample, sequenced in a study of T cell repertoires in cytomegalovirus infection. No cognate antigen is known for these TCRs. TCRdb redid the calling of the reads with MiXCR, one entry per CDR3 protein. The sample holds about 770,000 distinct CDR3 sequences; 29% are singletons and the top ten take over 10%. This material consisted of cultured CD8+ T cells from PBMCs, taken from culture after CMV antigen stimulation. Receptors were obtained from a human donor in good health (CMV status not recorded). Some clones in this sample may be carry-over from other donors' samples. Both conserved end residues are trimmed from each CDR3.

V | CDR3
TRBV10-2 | ASRGEPNTDTQY
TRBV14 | ASSQDRQGVYGYT
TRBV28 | ASSLIARGRGDGYT
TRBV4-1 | ASSYTGTGYT
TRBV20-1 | SATGLFYEQY
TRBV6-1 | ASSESGGFTEAF
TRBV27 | ASSLYPLSEQY
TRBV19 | ASSPSGVGTYEQY
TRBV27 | ASSWGRGANTEAF
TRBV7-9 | ASSERGVDEQF
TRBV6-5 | ASSYKGRETQY
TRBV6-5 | ASSKGGGSDEQF
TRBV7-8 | ASNIRGVNEDTQY
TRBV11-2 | ASSLISVDRGQLAKNTEAF
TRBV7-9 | ASSLTLRNTEAF
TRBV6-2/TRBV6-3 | ASSYSIWGADNEQF
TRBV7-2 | ASTFGTEYNEQF
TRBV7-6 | ASSPRSYGPSYEQY
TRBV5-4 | ASSLALAGASTDTQY
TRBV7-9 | ASSHPSRTDTQY
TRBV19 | ASSPPAGMDRKNSPLH
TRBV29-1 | SALAGGGTDTQY
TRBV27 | ASSLSARANTEAF
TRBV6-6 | ASKATEAF
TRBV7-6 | ASSSSGGVNEQF
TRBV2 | ASSDRDRRFSMNTEAF
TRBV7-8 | ASSLWGAWEETQY
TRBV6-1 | ASTQSPLYEQY
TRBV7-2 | ASSLVEPGRENTEAF
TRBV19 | ASQAGPGWADTQY
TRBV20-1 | SARGQGQNTGELF
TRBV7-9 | ASSLMRGAGNTIY
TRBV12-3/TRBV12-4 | ASSRRDRGEKLF
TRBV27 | ASSFFYGETQY
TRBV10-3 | AISLDREEDEQY
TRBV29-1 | SGRVPSYNEQF
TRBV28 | ASSFLGQRNQPQH
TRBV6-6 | ASSYEGTVYQETQY
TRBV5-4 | ASSLESQGSEQF
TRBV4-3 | ASSQDIWGEKLF
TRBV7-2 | ASSLEGQGASTEAF